This T cell receptor beta chain was recorded in a study of shared clonotypes between healthy human individuals. Across the whole study: The study enrolled a couple of women and a few men aged 18 to 49. Study conclusions and caveats: Rarefaction gave evidence that sorted-subset sequencing remained incomplete despite large depth.

There were only Caucasian adults among the donors, and all lived in Nashville, Tennessee. CD4+ cells yielded CD45RA+ naive and CD45RA-negative memory subsets. Trimming left V 7 bases short and J 2 bases short, with 9 bases between. The germline gives CDR1 MNHEY, CDR2 SMNVEV (reference sequence). This CDR3 region has 12 residues. Concerning this clone itself: Its antigen is unknown.

Profiling relied on immunoSEQ multiplex PCR, and the TCRdb table lists in-frame clones only, not all of them. The table lists about 1.5 million clones, 95% to 99% of them singletons, with about 0.45% in the top ten. The source material was naive CD4+ T cells sorted from blood. Described subset: CD45RA+ positively selected. The source is a man aged 30 to 45 in good health. The chain employs TRBV27 and TRBJ2-7; maybe TRBD1 (6 bases). Written as DNA, the CDR3 is TGTGCCAGCACCGGGGACACCTACGAGCAGTACTTC. It translates to CASTGDTYEQYF.